Listed below are T cell receptor beta chains from one sample, sequenced in a study of blood T cells in healthy people across ages. TCRdb re-called the 5' RACE reads with MiXCR, one entry per CDR3 protein. The repertoire includes more than 1,400,000 distinct CDR3 sequences, about 40% of them detected once, and around 8% sits in the top ten. Source material: blood. All receptors derive from a woman aged 18-29 years in good health. Both conserved end residues are part of each CDR3. A D gene is named only where the DNA matches it firmly. Clone sizes are given selectively: once, few, many, or a class where the clone is expanded.

V gene	D gene	J gene	clone size	CDR3 protein
TRBV9	TRBD2	NA	few	CASSPDTLAVPGWSEQYF
TRBV3-1	NA	TRBJ1-5	NA	CASSQGGSQHF
TRBV15	TRBD2	TRBJ2-5	NA	CATSSLLALQETQYF
TRBV7-3	NA	TRBJ1-2	NA	CASSSWDNGDYGYTF
TRBV20-1	NA	TRBJ2-1	NA	CSARGVGSGARNEQFF
TRBV25-1	TRBD2	TRBJ2-1	NA	CASGPGLAYSSSYNEQFF
TRBV7-8	NA	TRBJ2-5	NA	CASSLVYGQETQYF
TRBV7-3	TRBD1	TRBJ1-1	NA	CASSGTGGWDTEAFF
TRBV2	NA	TRBJ2-7	few	CATRTLGPNEQYF
TRBV20-1	TRBD2	TRBJ2-3	few	CSAKGLAGTTDTQYF
TRBV12-3/TRBV12-4	NA	TRBJ1-6	many	CASSLVNSPLHF
TRBV5-1	NA	TRBJ2-5	few	CASSSGAGGRETQYF
TRBV20-1	NA	TRBJ1-1	few	CSASGASNTEAFF
TRBV27	NA	TRBJ2-7	NA	CASSRGASLGGYEQYF
TRBV9	NA	TRBJ1-1	once	CASCPREREAFF
TRBV7-2	TRBD1	TRBJ2-7	few	CASSPAGTEVSYEQYF
TRBV28	NA	TRBJ1-6	NA	CASSLLRDGSSGSPLHF
TRBV12-3/TRBV12-4	NA	TRBJ2-3	NA	CASSYGSQGGKQYF
TRBV6-1	NA	TRBJ2-7	few	CASRPSLLLGVESEQYF
TRBV6-6	NA	TRBJ1-2	NA	CAGTRRGTGANYGYTF
TRBV5-1	TRBD1	TRBJ2-6	NA	CASSRDRGVKGANVLTF
TRBV28	TRBD2	TRBJ2-7	few	CATQGVGLPSYEQYF
TRBV6-2/TRBV6-3	NA	TRBJ2-5	few	CASSYDRLETQYF
TRBV4-1	NA	TRBJ2-7	few	CASSNRDPGTYEQYF
TRBV3-1	TRBD2	TRBJ2-1	many	CASSQGLAAYNEQFF
TRBV9	NA	TRBJ2-7	few	CASGGAGYEQYF
TRBV3-1	NA	TRBJ1-2	NA	CASTTPGYGYTF
TRBV10-3	TRBD1	TRBJ1-6	NA	CAITAGGNSPLHF
TRBV6-5	NA	TRBJ1-1	NA	CASSYYGGGTEAFF
TRBV3-1	TRBD2	TRBJ2-5	NA	CASRKRTSEETQYF
TRBV20-1	TRBD2	TRBJ2-7	NA	CSARDSGGSSYEQYF
TRBV7-2	TRBD2	TRBJ2-1	NA	CASGRLAGYNEQFF
TRBV6-6	NA	TRBJ1-5	NA	CASSSSGYSNQPQHF
TRBV15	NA	TRBJ2-6	NA	CATSRSGTPGANVLTF
TRBV7-9	NA	TRBJ2-6	once	CASTQRGGSGANVLTF
TRBV12-3/TRBV12-4	TRBD1	TRBJ2-7	few	CASSFRTGTYEQYF
TRBV3-1	TRBD2	TRBJ2-1	NA	CASSPASGSHNEQFF
TRBV28	NA	TRBJ2-5	NA	CASSLSVQESLETQYF
TRBV10-2	NA	TRBJ2-7	NA	CASTQRGGPYEQYF
TRBV14	NA	TRBJ1-2	NA	CASSPPGALGYTF
TRBV7-9	TRBD2	TRBJ2-3	NA	CSSYGTSGPVDTQYF
TRBV6-5	NA	TRBJ1-6	once	CASSSKFTGNYNSPLHF
TRBV6-5	TRBD1	TRBJ2-3	few	CASTSTLLPGQGASDTQYF
TRBV5-1	TRBD1	TRBJ2-6	NA	CASTSGTGGSGANVLTF
TRBV10-3	NA	TRBJ2-3	NA	CAISESGRTDTQYF
TRBV6-1	NA	NA	NA	CASSEERLEQYF
TRBV4-1	TRBD1	TRBJ2-4	few	CASSQPRQGRAKNIQYF
TRBV12-3/TRBV12-4	TRBD1	TRBJ2-3	NA	CASSEDRADTQYF
TRBV7-8	TRBD2	TRBJ2-7	few	CASSPNLGRGSSYEQYF
TRBV5-4	TRBD1	TRBJ1-2	few	CASSPPLGQGGEGYTF